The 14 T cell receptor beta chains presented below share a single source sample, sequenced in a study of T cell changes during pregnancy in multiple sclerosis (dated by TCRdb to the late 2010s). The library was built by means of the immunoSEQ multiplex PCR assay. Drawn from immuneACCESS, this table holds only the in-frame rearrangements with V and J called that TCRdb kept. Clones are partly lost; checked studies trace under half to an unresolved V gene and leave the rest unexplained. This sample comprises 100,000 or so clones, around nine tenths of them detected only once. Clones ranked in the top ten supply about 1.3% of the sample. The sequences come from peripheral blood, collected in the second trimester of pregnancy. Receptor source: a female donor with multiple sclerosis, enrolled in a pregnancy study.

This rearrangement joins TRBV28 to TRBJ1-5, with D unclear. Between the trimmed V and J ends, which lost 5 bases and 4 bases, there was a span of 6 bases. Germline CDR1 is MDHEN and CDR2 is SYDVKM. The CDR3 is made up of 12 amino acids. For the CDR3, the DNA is TGTGCCAGCAGTGCGAATAATCAGCCCCAGCATTTT. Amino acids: CASSANNQPQHF. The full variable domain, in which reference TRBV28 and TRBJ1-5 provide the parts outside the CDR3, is DVKVTQSSRYLVKRTGEKVFLECVQDMDHENMFWYRQDPGLGLRLIYFSYDVKMKEKGDIPEGYSVSREKKERFSLILESASTNQTSMYLCASSANNQPQHFGDGTRLSIL.

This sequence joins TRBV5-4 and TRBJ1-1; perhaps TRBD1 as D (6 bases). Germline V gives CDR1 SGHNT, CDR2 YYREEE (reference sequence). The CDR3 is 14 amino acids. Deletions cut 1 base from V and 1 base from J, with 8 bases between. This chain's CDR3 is CASSLRTANTEAFF. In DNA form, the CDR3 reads TGTGCCAGCAGCTTGCGGACAGCGAACACTGAAGCTTTCTTT.

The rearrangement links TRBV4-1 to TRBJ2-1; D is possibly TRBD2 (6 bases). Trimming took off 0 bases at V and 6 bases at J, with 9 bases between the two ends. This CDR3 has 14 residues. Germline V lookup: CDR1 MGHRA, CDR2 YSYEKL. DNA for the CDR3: TGCGCCAGCAGCCAAGATGCGGGGAGCAATGAGCAGTTCTTC. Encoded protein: CASSQDAGSNEQFF.

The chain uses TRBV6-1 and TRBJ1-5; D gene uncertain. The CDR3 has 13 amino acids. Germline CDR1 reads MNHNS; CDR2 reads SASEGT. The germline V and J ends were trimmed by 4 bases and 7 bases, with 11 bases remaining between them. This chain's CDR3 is CASSVWEDQPQHF. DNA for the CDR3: TGTGCCAGCAGTGTATGGGAGGACCAGCCCCAGCATTTT.

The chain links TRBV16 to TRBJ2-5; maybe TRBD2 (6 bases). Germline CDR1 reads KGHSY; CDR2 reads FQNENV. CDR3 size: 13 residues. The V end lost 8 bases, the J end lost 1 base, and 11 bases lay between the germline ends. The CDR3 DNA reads TGTGCCAGCGGTAGGGGAGGCCAAGAGACCCAGTACTTC. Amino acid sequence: CASGRGGQETQYF.

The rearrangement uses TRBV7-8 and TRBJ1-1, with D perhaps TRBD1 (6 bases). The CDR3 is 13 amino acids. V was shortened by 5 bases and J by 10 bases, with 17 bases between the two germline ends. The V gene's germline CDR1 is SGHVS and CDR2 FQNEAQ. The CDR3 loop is CASSLRTEPAAFF. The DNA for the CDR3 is TGTGCCAGCAGCCTCAGGACAGAACCTGCAGCTTTCTTT.

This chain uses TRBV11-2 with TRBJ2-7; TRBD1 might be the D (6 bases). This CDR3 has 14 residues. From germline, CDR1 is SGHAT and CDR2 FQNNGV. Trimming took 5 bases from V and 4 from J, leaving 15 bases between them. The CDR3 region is CASSPDRLFYEQYF. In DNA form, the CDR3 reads TGTGCCAGCAGCCCCGACAGGCTGTTTTACGAGCAGTACTTC. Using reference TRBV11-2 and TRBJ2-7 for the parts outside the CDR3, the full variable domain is EAGVAQSPRYKIIEKRQSVAFWCNPISGHATLYWYQQILGQGPKLLIQFQNNGVVDDSQLPKDRFSAERLKGVDSTLKIQPAKLEDSAVYLCASSPDRLFYEQYFGPGTRLTVT.

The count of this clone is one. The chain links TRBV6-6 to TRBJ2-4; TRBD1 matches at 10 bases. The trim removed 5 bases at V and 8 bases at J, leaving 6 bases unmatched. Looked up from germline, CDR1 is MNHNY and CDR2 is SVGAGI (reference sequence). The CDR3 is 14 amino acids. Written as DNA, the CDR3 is TGTGCCAGCAGTCCCTGGACAGGGGGGGACATTCAGTACTTC. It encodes CASSPWTGGDIQYF.

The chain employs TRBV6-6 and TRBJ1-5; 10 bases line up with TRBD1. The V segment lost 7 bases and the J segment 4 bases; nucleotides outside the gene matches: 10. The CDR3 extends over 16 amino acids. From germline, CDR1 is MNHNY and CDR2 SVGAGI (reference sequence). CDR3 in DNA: TGTGCCAGCACCACGGGACAGGGGAAGAGTAATCAGCCCCAGCATTTT. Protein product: CASTTGQGKSNQPQHF.

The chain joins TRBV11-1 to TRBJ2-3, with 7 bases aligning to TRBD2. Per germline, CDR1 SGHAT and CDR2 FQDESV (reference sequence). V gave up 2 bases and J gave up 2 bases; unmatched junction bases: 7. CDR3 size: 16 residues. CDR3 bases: TGTGCCAGCAGCTTAATGGGGGGAGGGCCCACAGATACGCAGTATTTT. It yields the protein CASSLMGGGPTDTQYF.

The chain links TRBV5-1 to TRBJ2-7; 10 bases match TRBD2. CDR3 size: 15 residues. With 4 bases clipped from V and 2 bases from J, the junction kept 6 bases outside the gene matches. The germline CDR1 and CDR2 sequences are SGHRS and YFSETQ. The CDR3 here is CASSPRLAGTYEQYF. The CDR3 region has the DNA TGCGCCAGCAGCCCAAGACTAGCGGGTACCTACGAGCAGTACTTC.

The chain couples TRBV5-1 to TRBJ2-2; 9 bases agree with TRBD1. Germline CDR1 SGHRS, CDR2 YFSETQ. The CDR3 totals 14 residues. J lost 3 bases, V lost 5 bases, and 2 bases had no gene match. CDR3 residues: CASSWTGDTGELFF. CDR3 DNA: TGCGCCAGCAGTTGGACAGGGGACACCGGGGAGCTGTTTTTT.

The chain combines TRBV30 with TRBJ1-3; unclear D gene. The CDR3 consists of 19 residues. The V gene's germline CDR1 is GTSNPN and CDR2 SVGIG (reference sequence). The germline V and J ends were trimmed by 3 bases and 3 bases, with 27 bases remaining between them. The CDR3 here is CAWSRVGVRGRTYGNTIYF. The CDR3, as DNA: TGTGCCTGGAGCCGGGTCGGAGTCCGTGGCAGGACTTATGGAAACACCATATATTTT.

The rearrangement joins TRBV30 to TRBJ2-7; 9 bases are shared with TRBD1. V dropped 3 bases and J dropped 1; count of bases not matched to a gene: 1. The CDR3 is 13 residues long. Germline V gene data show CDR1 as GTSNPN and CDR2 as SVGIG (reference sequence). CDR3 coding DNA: TGTGCCTGGAGACAGGGGGCGTCCTACGAGCAGTACTTC. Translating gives CAWRQGASYEQYF.